Listed below are T cell receptor beta chains from one sample, sequenced in a study of blood T cell repertoires in COVID-19. Only in-frame clones appear in the TCRdb table, and some are missing; sequencing was by immunoSEQ multiplex PCR. Here the sample spans over 70,000 clones, roughly 92% being singletons. The sequencing sample was made of peripheral blood. Receptor source: a man aged 50-60 years with COVID-19, enrolled during active disease. The CDR3 runs from the conserved cysteine through the conserved F or W. D genes are given only for firm matches. Clone size appears in some rows only: once, few, many, or a class for an expanded clone.

v_call: TRBV19
clone_size: .
d_call: TRBD2
j_call: TRBJ2-3
cdr3_nt: TGTGCCAGTAGCAGATCTAGCGGGAGTTGGGCAGATACGCAGTATTTT
cdr3_aa: CASSRSSGSWADTQYF

v_call: TRBV5-4
clone_size: .
d_call: TRBD2
j_call: TRBJ2-3
cdr3_nt: TGTGCCAGCAGCATTAGCGGGAGGCGAACAGATACGCAGTATTTT
cdr3_aa: CASSISGRRTDTQYF

v_call: TRBV27
clone_size: .
d_call: .
j_call: TRBJ2-7
cdr3_nt: TGTGCCAGCAGTTTGTACAGAACCACCTACGAGCAGTACTTC
cdr3_aa: CASSLYRTTYEQYF

v_call: TRBV5-1
clone_size: .
d_call: .
j_call: TRBJ1-2
cdr3_nt: TGCGCCAGCAGCTTGGGGGGCCTGATCTATGGCTACACCTTC
cdr3_aa: CASSLGGLIYGYTF

v_call: TRBV5-6
clone_size: once
d_call: .
j_call: TRBJ2-5
cdr3_nt: TGTGCCAGCAGCTTGGACACAGGGAGTACCCAGTACTTC
cdr3_aa: CASSLDTGSTQYF

v_call: TRBV6-2/TRBV6-3
clone_size: .
d_call: .
j_call: TRBJ2-7
cdr3_nt: TGTGCCAGCAACCCCGGGGCTAGCGTAAACGAGCAGTACTTC
cdr3_aa: CASNPGASVNEQYF

v_call: TRBV6-5
clone_size: .
d_call: .
j_call: TRBJ2-3
cdr3_nt: TGTGCCAGCACGCGGGACACAGATACGCAGTATTTT
cdr3_aa: CASTRDTDTQYF

v_call: TRBV21-1
clone_size: .
d_call: .
j_call: TRBJ2-7
cdr3_nt: TGTGCCAGCAGCAAAGAGAGGGTGGGGGCCGACACGTCCCACGAGCAGTACTTC
cdr3_aa: CASSKERVGADTSHEQYF

v_call: TRBV7-3
clone_size: .
d_call: TRBD1
j_call: TRBJ1-1
cdr3_nt: TGTGCCAGCAGCTTGACAGGGAAGAACACTGAAGCTTTCTTT
cdr3_aa: CASSLTGKNTEAFF

v_call: TRBV13
clone_size: few
d_call: TRBD1
j_call: TRBJ2-1
cdr3_nt: TGTGCCAGCAGCTTAGTAGAGGGGGCCGGGTATTACAATGAGCAGTTCTTC
cdr3_aa: CASSLVEGAGYYNEQFF

v_call: TRBV5-1
clone_size: .
d_call: TRBD1
j_call: TRBJ1-1
cdr3_nt: TGCGCCAGCAGCTTGAGACAGGGGGGGACTGAAGCTTTCTTT
cdr3_aa: CASSLRQGGTEAFF

v_call: TRBV28
clone_size: .
d_call: TRBD1
j_call: TRBJ1-5
cdr3_nt: TGTGCCAGCAGTGGAATGGGACAGCTTTATCAGCCCCAGCATTTT
cdr3_aa: CASSGMGQLYQPQHF

v_call: TRBV24-1
clone_size: .
d_call: .
j_call: TRBJ2-6
cdr3_nt: TGTGCCACCAGTGATGCAGGGCGCTCTGGGGCCAACGTCCTGACTTTC
cdr3_aa: CATSDAGRSGANVLTF

v_call: TRBV2
clone_size: .
d_call: .
j_call: TRBJ1-2
cdr3_nt: TGTGCCAGCAGTGCAGTTGACTATGGCTACACCTTC
cdr3_aa: CASSAVDYGYTF

v_call: TRBV19
clone_size: .
d_call: .
j_call: TRBJ2-5
cdr3_nt: TGTGCCAGTAGTATCATGGCGGGAGAGACCCAGTACTTC
cdr3_aa: CASSIMAGETQYF

v_call: TRBV9
clone_size: .
d_call: TRBD1
j_call: TRBJ2-3
cdr3_nt: TGTGCCAGCAGCCTCTGGACAGGGGGCTGGGCAGATACGCAGTATTTT
cdr3_aa: CASSLWTGGWADTQYF

v_call: TRBV3-1/TRBV3-2
clone_size: .
d_call: TRBD1
j_call: TRBJ1-2
cdr3_nt: TGTGCCAGCAGCCAAGACTGGACAGGTTCTCCCTATGGCTACACCTTC
cdr3_aa: CASSQDWTGSPYGYTF

v_call: TRBV6-2/TRBV6-3
clone_size: .
d_call: .
j_call: TRBJ1-2
cdr3_nt: TGTGCCAGCAGTGCCGACAGTTATGGCTACACCTTC
cdr3_aa: CASSADSYGYTF

v_call: TRBV2
clone_size: .
d_call: .
j_call: TRBJ2-7
cdr3_nt: TGTGCCAGCAGTTCCTTACTGGGACATAACTCCCACGAGCAGTACTTC
cdr3_aa: CASSSLLGHNSHEQYF

v_call: TRBV4-3
clone_size: .
d_call: .
j_call: TRBJ2-1
cdr3_nt: TGCGCCAGCAGCCTGACTCTGTACAATGAGCAGTTCTTC
cdr3_aa: CASSLTLYNEQFF

v_call: TRBV5-1
clone_size: .
d_call: .
j_call: TRBJ1-2
cdr3_nt: TGCGCCAGCAGCTTGGAGGCAGGGCGCTATGGCTACACCTTC
cdr3_aa: CASSLEAGRYGYTF

v_call: TRBV19
clone_size: .
d_call: .
j_call: TRBJ1-2
cdr3_nt: TGTGCCAGTAGTATAGTAGGGAGCGGCTACACCTTC
cdr3_aa: CASSIVGSGYTF

v_call: TRBV4-1
clone_size: .
d_call: .
j_call: TRBJ2-4
cdr3_nt: TGCGCCAGCAGCTCCCGGACAGACCACTTGGCAAACATTCAGTACTTC
cdr3_aa: CASSSRTDHLANIQYF

v_call: TRBV28
clone_size: .
d_call: .
j_call: TRBJ1-2
cdr3_nt: TGTGCCAGCAGCTTCCGAAACGGGGTTTATGGCTACACCTTC
cdr3_aa: CASSFRNGVYGYTF

v_call: TRBV11-2
clone_size: .
d_call: .
j_call: TRBJ1-4
cdr3_nt: TGTGCCAGCAGCTGGGGCAGGGATAATGAAAAACTGTTTTTT
cdr3_aa: CASSWGRDNEKLFF

v_call: TRBV6-1
clone_size: .
d_call: TRBD2
j_call: TRBJ2-1
cdr3_nt: TGTGCCAGCAGTGAAGGGGGGACTAGCTTCGTCCACCAGTTCTTC
cdr3_aa: CASSEGGTSFVHQFF

v_call: TRBV2
clone_size: .
d_call: TRBD1
j_call: TRBJ2-7
cdr3_nt: TGTGCCAGCAGTTTACAGGGGGCCTCCTACGAGCAGTACTTC
cdr3_aa: CASSLQGASYEQYF

v_call: TRBV9
clone_size: .
d_call: .
j_call: TRBJ2-1
cdr3_nt: TGTGCCAGCAGCGTAGGAGGGCAGGACAATGAGCAGTTCTTC
cdr3_aa: CASSVGGQDNEQFF

v_call: TRBV2
clone_size: .
d_call: TRBD2
j_call: TRBJ2-5
cdr3_nt: TGTGCCAGCCGAGGACTAGCGGGTCCGCAAGAGACCCAGTACTTC
cdr3_aa: CASRGLAGPQETQYF